By sample share, the clone carrying this T cell receptor beta chain is large. Its cognate antigen is unknown. Treatment given: roughly ten-day PBMC culture with coronavirus spike peptide pools or control peptides (ViraFEST assay). Negative selection purified CD4+ T cells after about nine days of culture. CDR3 length equals 15 residues. V lost 5 bases and J lost 3; bases outside the gene matches: 12. Germline CDR1 and CDR2: DFQATT and SNEGSKA (reference sequence). Once obtained from cultured CD4+ T cells, the DNA was sequenced using the Oncomine TCR Beta short-read assay. TCRdb reanalysed the PCR reads using MiXCR and keeps one entry per CDR3 protein. The sample includes roughly 12,000 distinct CDR3 sequences, roughly 44% of them seen just once. This entry belongs to a study of vaccination and CD4 T cells after COVID-19.

The chain links TRBV20-1 to TRBJ2-7; 8 nucleotides match TRBD2. This clonotype was obtained from a human donor who had recovered from COVID-19. The source material was CD4+ T cells from blood, cultured in vitro. The CDR3 DNA follows: TGCAGTGCTGGACTCCCACTAGCGGACCACTACGAGCAGTACTTC. It specifies CSAGLPLADHYEQYF.